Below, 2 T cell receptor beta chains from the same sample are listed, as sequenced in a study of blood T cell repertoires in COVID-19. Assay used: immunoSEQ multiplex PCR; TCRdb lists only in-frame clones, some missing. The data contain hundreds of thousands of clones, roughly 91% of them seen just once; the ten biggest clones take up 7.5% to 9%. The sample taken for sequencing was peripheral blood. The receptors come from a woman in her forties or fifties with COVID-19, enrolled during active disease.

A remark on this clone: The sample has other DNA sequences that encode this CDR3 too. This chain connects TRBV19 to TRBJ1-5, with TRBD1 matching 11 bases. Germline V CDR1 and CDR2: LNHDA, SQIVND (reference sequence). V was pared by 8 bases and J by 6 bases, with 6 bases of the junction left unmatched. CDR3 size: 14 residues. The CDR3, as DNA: TGTGCCAGTTCCGGGACAGGGGGAGGTCAGCCCCAGCATTTT. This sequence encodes CASSGTGGGQPQHF.

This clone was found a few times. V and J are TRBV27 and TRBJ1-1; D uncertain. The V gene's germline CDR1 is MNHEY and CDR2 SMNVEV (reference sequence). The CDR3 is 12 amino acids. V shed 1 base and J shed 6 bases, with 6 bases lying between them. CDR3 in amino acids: CASSLWGAEAFF. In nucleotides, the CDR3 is TGTGCCAGCAGTTTATGGGGAGCTGAAGCTTTCTTT.